The rows below give T cell receptor beta chains drawn from one sample of a study of human T cells and chemical hapten exposure. TCRdb redid the calling of the RACE reads with MiXCR, one entry per CDR3 protein. The table has 240,000 or so distinct CDR3 sequences, about 8.6% seen once; the top ten hold 2% to 2.5%. Sequences were derived from whole blood, sampled in connection with sensitization to the hapten diphenylcyclopropenone (DPC). These receptors all come from a woman aged 40 to 55 with alopecia areata. Some clones in this sample may be carry-over from other donors' samples. Each CDR3 is given with its conserved first and last residue. The order of the fields is J gene, D gene, V gene, CDR3 length, clone size, CDR3 DNA, CDR3 protein. A D gene is named only where the DNA matches it firmly. Where a row states a size, it is once, few, many or the class of an expanded clone; other rows omit it.

J: TRBJ2-5
D: TRBD1
V: TRBV4-3
length: 15
size: few
DNA: TGCGCCAGCAGCCAAACCAGGGGGCGGAAAGAGACCCAGTACTTC
CDR3: CASSQTRGRKETQYF

J: TRBJ2-7
D: TRBD2
V: TRBV28
length: 16
size: few
DNA: TGTGCCAGCAGCTCCAGACTAGCGGGAGCCTTATACGAGCAGTACTTC
CDR3: CASSSRLAGALYEQYF

J: TRBJ1-2
D: TRBD1
V: TRBV3-1
length: 14
size: NA
DNA: TGTGCCAGCAGCCAAGATTCAGGGGGCAGGGGCTACACCTTC
CDR3: CASSQDSGGRGYTF

J: TRBJ1-5
D: NA
V: TRBV7-2
length: 13
size: NA
DNA: TGTGCCAGCAGCTTAGTTAAGAATCAGCCCCAGCATTTT
CDR3: CASSLVKNQPQHF

J: TRBJ1-6
D: TRBD1
V: TRBV27
length: 14
size: few
DNA: TGTGCCAGCAAGCTTGGACAGGGGGGCTCACCCCTCCACTTT
CDR3: CASKLGQGGSPLHF

J: TRBJ2-1
D: NA
V: TRBV7-3
length: 12
size: NA
DNA: TGTGCCAGCAGCTTATCCCGCAGTGAGCAGTTCTTC
CDR3: CASSLSRSEQFF

J: TRBJ1-2
D: TRBD1
V: TRBV5-1
length: 18
size: NA
DNA: TGCGCCAGCAGCTTGTCGTTTCCGGGACAGGCTAACAACTATGGCTACACCTTC
CDR3: CASSLSFPGQANNYGYTF

J: TRBJ2-5
D: TRBD2
V: TRBV10-2
length: 15
size: NA
DNA: TGCGCCAGCAGTGAGCCAGGACTAGCGGGCCAGACCCAGTACTTC
CDR3: CASSEPGLAGQTQYF

J: TRBJ2-3
D: NA
V: TRBV4-3
length: 15
size: many
DNA: TGCGCCAGCAGCCAAGGAATCCTTCTCACAGATACGCAGTATTTT
CDR3: CASSQGILLTDTQYF

J: TRBJ2-7
D: NA
V: TRBV7-2
length: 13
size: many
DNA: TGTGCCAGCAGCTCCCCCGGATCCTTGGAGCAGTACTTC
CDR3: CASSSPGSLEQYF

J: TRBJ2-3
D: NA
V: TRBV10-3
length: 15
size: few
DNA: TGTGCCATCAGCTTCGGCCCGGCGGGCACAGATACGCAGTATTTT
CDR3: CAISFGPAGTDTQYF

J: TRBJ2-1
D: TRBD2
V: TRBV3-1
length: 15
size: few
DNA: TGTGCCAGCAGCTCCCGGGGGACTAGTAGGGCTGAGCAGTTCTTC
CDR3: CASSSRGTSRAEQFF

J: TRBJ1-2
D: NA
V: TRBV19
length: 14
size: few
DNA: TGTGCCAGTAGTATAGCAGGGGAGCGCTATGGCTACACCTTC
CDR3: CASSIAGERYGYTF

J: TRBJ2-1
D: TRBD1
V: TRBV20-1
length: 17
size: NA
DNA: TGCAGTGCTAGAGATCGCCGGGGGACAGGGCACTACAATGAGCAGTTCTTC
CDR3: CSARDRRGTGHYNEQFF

J: TRBJ1-4
D: NA
V: TRBV15
length: 13
size: NA
DNA: TGTGCCACCCGACGGGCAACTAATGAAAAACTGTTTTTT
CDR3: CATRRATNEKLFF

J: TRBJ1-6
D: NA
V: TRBV2
length: 14
size: many
DNA: TGTGCCAGCAGGGACCCCAGGGCTAATTCACCCCTCCACTTT
CDR3: CASRDPRANSPLHF

J: TRBJ2-7
D: TRBD2
V: TRBV20-1
length: 13
size: NA
DNA: TGCAGTGCTAGAGACGGGAGGACCTACGAGCAGTACTTC
CDR3: CSARDGRTYEQYF

J: TRBJ2-7
D: NA
V: TRBV6-6
length: 13
size: NA
DNA: TGTGCCAGCAGTTATGGACAGTGGGACGAGCAGTACTTC
CDR3: CASSYGQWDEQYF

J: TRBJ2-5
D: NA
V: TRBV27
length: 17
size: NA
DNA: TGTGCCAGCTCACAATCCCTCGGTGGGAGTCGGGCAGAGACCCAGTACTTC
CDR3: CASSQSLGGSRAETQYF

J: TRBJ2-2
D: NA
V: TRBV4-2
length: 17
size: many
DNA: TGTGCCAGCAGCCAAGATACCCTAGCGCGGAACACCGGGGAGCTGTTTTTT
CDR3: CASSQDTLARNTGELFF

J: TRBJ2-2
D: NA
V: TRBV12-3/TRBV12-4
length: 12
size: NA
DNA: TGTGCCACCGGCCGCGGCACCGGGGAGCTGTTTTTT
CDR3: CATGRGTGELFF

J: TRBJ2-5
D: NA
V: TRBV29-1
length: 13
size: NA
DNA: TGCAGCGGCCGCGGGGCAGGAGGAGAGACCCAGTACTTC
CDR3: CSGRGAGGETQYF

J: TRBJ2-6
D: NA
V: TRBV24-1
length: 14
size: many
DNA: TGTGCCACCAGTGATTTTTCTGGGGCCAACGTCCTGACTTTC
CDR3: CATSDFSGANVLTF

J: TRBJ2-7
D: TRBD2
V: TRBV5-1
length: 15
size: few
DNA: TGCGCCAGCAGCTTGGAAGCTAGCGGCGCCTACGAGCAGTACTTC
CDR3: CASSLEASGAYEQYF

J: TRBJ2-3
D: NA
V: TRBV4-3
length: 14
size: NA
DNA: TGCGCCAGCAGCCAAGACTCCGGTTACGATACGCAGTATTTT
CDR3: CASSQDSGYDTQYF

J: TRBJ2-1
D: NA
V: TRBV5-1
length: 15
size: NA
DNA: TGCGCCAGCAGCTTGGTTGCAGGGAATAGCAATGAGCAGTTCTTC
CDR3: CASSLVAGNSNEQFF

J: TRBJ2-3
D: NA
V: TRBV4-1
length: 16
size: few
DNA: TGCGCCAGCAGCCAAGGATGGGGGAAGCGCACAGATACGCAGTATTTT
CDR3: CASSQGWGKRTDTQYF

J: TRBJ1-1
D: NA
V: TRBV12-3/TRBV12-4
length: 16
size: NA
DNA: TGTGCCAGCAGTCTACTCCGCCCCCCCTTTCGGACTGAAGCTTTCTTT
CDR3: CASSLLRPPFRTEAFF

J: TRBJ1-1
D: NA
V: TRBV2
length: 11
size: many
DNA: TGTGCCAGCCTATGGGTTGAGTTGGCTTTCTTT
CDR3: CASLWVELAFF

J: TRBJ2-1
D: NA
V: TRBV6-6
length: 15
size: few
DNA: TGTGCCAGCAGACATCGGGACCTCTCCTACAATGAGCAGTTCTTC
CDR3: CASRHRDLSYNEQFF

J: TRBJ1-2
D: NA
V: TRBV20-1
length: 15
size: few
DNA: TGCAGTGCTCGTAGGACAGCTACAGATAACTATGGCTACACCTTC
CDR3: CSARRTATDNYGYTF

J: TRBJ2-6
D: NA
V: TRBV14
length: 17
size: NA
DNA: TGTGCCAGCAGCCCAATGTGGGGGAGCCCTGGGGCCAACGTCCTGACTTTC
CDR3: CASSPMWGSPGANVLTF